This T cell receptor (beta chain) was profiled in a study of CD8 T cells in Susac syndrome. Reverse transcription of roughly 0.5 to 1 ug RNA was carried out with random hexamers. With immunoSEQ multiplex PCR, TCR beta CDR3 was amplified across 54 Vbeta and 13 Jbeta. TCRdb reprocessed the immunoSEQ multiplex PCR reads via MiXCR and lists one record per CDR3 protein. The profile shows some 190,000 distinct CDR3 sequences, 90% to 96% of them singletons. The V end was cut by 5 bases, the J end by 0 bases, with 11 bases between. CDR1 is SGHVS and CDR2 is FQNEAQ in the germline V gene. The CDR3 is 14 amino acids. Sequencing of TCR beta was performed on blood CD8+ and CD4+ T cells. The authors negatively isolated CD8+ and CD4+ T cells and FACS-enriched TEMRA cells.

This TCR came from a human donor with multiple sclerosis. V is TRBV7-8 and J is TRBJ2-7; no definite D call. Sequencing was carried out using CD4+ T cells from PBMCs. The CDR3 loop reads CASSPPSSSYEQYF. For the CDR3, the DNA is TGTGCCAGCAGCCCTCCATCAAGCTCCTACGAGCAGTACTTC.